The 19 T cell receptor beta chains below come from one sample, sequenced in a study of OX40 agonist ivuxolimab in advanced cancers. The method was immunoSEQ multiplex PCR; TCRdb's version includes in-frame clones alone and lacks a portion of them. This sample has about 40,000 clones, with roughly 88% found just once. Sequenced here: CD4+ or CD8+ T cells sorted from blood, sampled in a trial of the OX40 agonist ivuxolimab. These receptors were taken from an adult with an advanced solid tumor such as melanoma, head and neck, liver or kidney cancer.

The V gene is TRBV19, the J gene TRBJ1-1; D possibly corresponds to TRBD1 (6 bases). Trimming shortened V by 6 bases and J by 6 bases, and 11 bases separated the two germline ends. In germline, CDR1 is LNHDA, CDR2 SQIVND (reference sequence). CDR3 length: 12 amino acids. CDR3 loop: CASRPTGSEAFF. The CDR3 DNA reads TGTGCCAGTAGACCCACAGGGTCTGAAGCTTTCTTT.

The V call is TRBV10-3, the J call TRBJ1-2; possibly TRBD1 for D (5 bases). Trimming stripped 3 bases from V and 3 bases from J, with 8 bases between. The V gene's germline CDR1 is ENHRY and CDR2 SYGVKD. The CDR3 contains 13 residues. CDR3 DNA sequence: TGTGCCATCAGTGAAGTCAGGGACTATGGCTACACCTTC. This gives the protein CAISEVRDYGYTF.

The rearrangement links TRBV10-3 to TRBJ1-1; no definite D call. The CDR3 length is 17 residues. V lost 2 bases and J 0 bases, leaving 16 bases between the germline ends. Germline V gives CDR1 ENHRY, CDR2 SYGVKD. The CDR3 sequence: CAISEDLRRPLNTEAFF. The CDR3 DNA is TGTGCCATCAGTGAGGACCTACGGAGACCACTGAACACTGAAGCTTTCTTT.

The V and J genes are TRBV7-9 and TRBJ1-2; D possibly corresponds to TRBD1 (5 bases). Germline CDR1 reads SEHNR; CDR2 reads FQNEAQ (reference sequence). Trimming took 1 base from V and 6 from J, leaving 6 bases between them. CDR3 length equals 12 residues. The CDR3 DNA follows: TGTGCCAGCAGCTTAGTAGGGGATGGCTACACCTTC. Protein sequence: CASSLVGDGYTF.

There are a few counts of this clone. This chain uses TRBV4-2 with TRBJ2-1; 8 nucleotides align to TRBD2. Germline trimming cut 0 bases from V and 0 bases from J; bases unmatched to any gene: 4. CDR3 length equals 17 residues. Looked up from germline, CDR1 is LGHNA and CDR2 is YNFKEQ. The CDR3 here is CASSQEPSGSSYNEQFF. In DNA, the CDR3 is TGTGCCAGCAGCCAAGAGCCCAGCGGGAGCTCCTACAATGAGCAGTTCTTC.

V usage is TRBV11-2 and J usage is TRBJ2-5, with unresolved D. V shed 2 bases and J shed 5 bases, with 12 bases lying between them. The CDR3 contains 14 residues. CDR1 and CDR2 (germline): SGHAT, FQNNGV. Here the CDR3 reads CASSLSPGRETQYF. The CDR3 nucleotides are TGTGCCAGCAGCTTAAGCCCGGGCCGGGAGACCCAGTACTTC.

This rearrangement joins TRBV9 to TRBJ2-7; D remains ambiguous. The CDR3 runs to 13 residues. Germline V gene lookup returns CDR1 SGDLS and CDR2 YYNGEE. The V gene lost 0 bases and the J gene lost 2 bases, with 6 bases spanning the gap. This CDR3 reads CASSVGPTYEQYF. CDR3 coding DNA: TGTGCCAGCAGCGTAGGACCAACCTACGAGCAGTACTTC.

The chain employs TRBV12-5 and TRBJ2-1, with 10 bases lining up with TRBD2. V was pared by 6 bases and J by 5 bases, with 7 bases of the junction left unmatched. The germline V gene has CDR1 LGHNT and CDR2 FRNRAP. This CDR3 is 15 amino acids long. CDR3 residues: CASGRGTSVDNEQFF. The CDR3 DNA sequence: TGTGCTAGTGGCCGTGGGACTAGCGTCGACAATGAGCAGTTCTTC.

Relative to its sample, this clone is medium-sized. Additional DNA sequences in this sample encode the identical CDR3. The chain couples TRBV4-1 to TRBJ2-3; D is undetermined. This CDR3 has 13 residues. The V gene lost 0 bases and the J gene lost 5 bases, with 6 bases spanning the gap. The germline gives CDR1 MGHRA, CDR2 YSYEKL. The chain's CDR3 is CASSQDRGDTQYF. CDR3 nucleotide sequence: TGCGCCAGCAGCCAAGATCGAGGAGATACGCAGTATTTT.

CDR3 loop: CASSFRGRYEQYF. The DNA for the CDR3 is TGTGCCAGCAGTTTCAGGGGTAGATACGAGCAGTACTTC. The chain employs TRBV28 and TRBJ2-7; a weak D match, TRBD1 (6 bases). With 3 bases removed from V and 4 bases from J, the gap between germline ends came to 10 bases. The CDR3 consists of 13 residues. The germline V gene has CDR1 MDHEN and CDR2 SYDVKM.

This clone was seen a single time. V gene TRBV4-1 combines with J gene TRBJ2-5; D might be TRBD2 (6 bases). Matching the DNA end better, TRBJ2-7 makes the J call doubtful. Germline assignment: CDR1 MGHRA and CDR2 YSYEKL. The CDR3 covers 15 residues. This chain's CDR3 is CASSRAGTPSYEQYF. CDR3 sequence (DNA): TGCGCCAGCAGCAGGGCGGGGACTCCAAGTTACGAGCAGTACTTC.

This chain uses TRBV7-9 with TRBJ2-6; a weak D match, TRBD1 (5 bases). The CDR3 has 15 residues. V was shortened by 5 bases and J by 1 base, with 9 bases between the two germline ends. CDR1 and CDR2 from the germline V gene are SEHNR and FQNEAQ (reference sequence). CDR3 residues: CASSIQGSGANVLTF. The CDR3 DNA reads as TGTGCCAGCAGCATCCAGGGTTCTGGGGCCAACGTCCTGACTTTC. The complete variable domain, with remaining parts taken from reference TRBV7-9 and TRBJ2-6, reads DTGVSQNPRHKITKRGQNVTFRCDPISEHNRLYWYRQTLGQGPEFLTYFQNEAQLEKSRLLSDRFSAERPKGSFSTLEIQRTEQGDSAMYLCASSIQGSGANVLTFGAGSRLTVL.

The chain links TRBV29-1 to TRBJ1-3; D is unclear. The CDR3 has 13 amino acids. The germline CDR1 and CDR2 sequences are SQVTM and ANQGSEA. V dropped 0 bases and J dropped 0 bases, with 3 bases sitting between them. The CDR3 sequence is CSVEEGSGNTIYF. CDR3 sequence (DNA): TGCAGCGTTGAAGAGGGCTCTGGAAACACCATATATTTT. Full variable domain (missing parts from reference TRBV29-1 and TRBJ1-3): SAVISQKPSRDICQRGTSLTIQCQVDSQVTMMFWYRQQPGQSLTLIATANQGSEATYESGFVIDKFPISRPNLTFSTLTVSNMSPEDSSIYLCSVEEGSGNTIYFGEGSWLTVV.

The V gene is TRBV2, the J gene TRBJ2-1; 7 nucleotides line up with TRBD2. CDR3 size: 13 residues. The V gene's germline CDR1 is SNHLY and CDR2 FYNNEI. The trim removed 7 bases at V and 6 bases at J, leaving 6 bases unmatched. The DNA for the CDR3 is TGTGCCAGCAAAGCGGGATACGGCAATGAGCAGTTCTTC. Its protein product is CASKAGYGNEQFF.

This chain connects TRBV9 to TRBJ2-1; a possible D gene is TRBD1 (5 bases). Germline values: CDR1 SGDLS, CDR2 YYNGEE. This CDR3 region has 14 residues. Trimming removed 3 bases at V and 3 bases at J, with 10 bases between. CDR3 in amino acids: CASSEETDYNEQFF. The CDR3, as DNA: TGTGCCAGCAGCGAGGAGACAGACTACAATGAGCAGTTCTTC.

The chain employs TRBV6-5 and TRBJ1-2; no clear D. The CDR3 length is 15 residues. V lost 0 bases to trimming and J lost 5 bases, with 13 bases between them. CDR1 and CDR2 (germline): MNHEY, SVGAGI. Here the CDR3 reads CASSYSTLPPYGYTF. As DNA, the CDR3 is TGTGCCAGCAGTTACTCGACCTTACCCCCTTATGGCTACACCTTC.

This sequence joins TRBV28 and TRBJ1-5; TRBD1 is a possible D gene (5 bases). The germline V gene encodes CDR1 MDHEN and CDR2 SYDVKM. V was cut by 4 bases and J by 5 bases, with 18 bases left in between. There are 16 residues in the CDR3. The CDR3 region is CASSSGGWGSDQPQHF. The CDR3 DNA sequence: TGTGCCAGCAGTTCCGGGGGGTGGGGGTCGGATCAGCCCCAGCATTTT.

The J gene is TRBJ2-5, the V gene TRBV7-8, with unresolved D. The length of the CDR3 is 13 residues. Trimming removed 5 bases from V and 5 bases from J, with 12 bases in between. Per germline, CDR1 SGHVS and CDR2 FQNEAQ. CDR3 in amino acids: CASSPPIWETQYF. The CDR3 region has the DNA TGTGCCAGCAGCCCTCCGATCTGGGAGACCCAGTACTTC.

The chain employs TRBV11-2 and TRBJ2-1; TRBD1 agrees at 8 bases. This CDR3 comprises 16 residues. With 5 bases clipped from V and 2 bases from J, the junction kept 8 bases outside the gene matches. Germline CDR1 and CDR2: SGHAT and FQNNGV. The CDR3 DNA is TGTGCCAGCAGCAGACAGGGGTTATCCGCCTACAATGAGCAGTTCTTC. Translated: CASSRQGLSAYNEQFF.